This entry lists 4 T cell receptor beta chains sequenced from one sample in a study of identical twins. Each CDR3 protein gets one entry after TCRdb re-called the 5' RACE reads with MiXCR. The table shows more than 650,000 distinct CDR3 sequences, with roughly 6.2% occurring only once. The sample was naive T cells sorted from blood. All receptors come from a man aged 18 to 30 in good health.

This clonotype was seen only a few times. The chain carries TRBV3-1 and TRBJ2-5, with D tentatively TRBD2 (6 bases). Germline V CDR1 and CDR2: LGHDT, YNNKEL (reference sequence). This CDR3 is built from 14 residues. The V end was cut by 3 bases, the J end by 7 bases, with 15 bases between. CDR3 DNA sequence: TGTGCCAGCAGCCAGCAAACGTCCGGGGGGACCCAGTACTTC. Translation: CASSQQTSGGTQYF.

The gene calls are TRBV14 and TRBJ2-5, with D perhaps given as TRBD1 or TRBD2 (5 bases each). The V gene's germline CDR1 is SGHDN and CDR2 FVKESK. The CDR3 runs 15 residues. Trimming took 3 bases from V and 5 from J, leaving 16 bases between them. The CDR3, as DNA: TGTGCCAGCAGCCAGGGGCCGGGACCGCGGGAGACCCAGTACTTC. Translation gives CASSQGPGPRETQYF.

This clonotype was seen at least ten times. The chain combines TRBV10-3 with TRBJ2-5, with D perhaps matching TRBD1 (5 bases). Trimming removed 8 bases at V and 2 bases at J, with 9 bases between. Germline V gene data show CDR1 as ENHRY and CDR2 as SYGVKD. This CDR3 has 12 residues. DNA of the CDR3: TGTGCCATCGGCAGGGAACAAGAGACCCAGTACTTC. Protein product: CAIGREQETQYF.

In its sample, this clonotype was seen many times. V gene TRBV5-1 combines with J gene TRBJ2-7; weak D call: TRBD2 (5 bases). Germline CDR1 SGHRS, CDR2 YFSETQ. The ends were cut back, 4 bases at V and 0 bases at J, with 14 bases in the middle. The length of the CDR3 is 15 residues. The CDR3 loop reads CASSPGGQVSYEQYF. DNA for the CDR3: TGCGCCAGCAGCCCGGGCGGGCAGGTCTCCTACGAGCAGTACTTC.